The 27 T cell receptor beta chains presented below share a single source sample, sequenced in a study of metastatic and nonmetastatic thyroid tumors. Via MiXCR, TCRdb re-called the PCR reads. The data hold over 50,000 clones, with 30% observed a single time. Patients were all untreated before their thyroid surgery. The material sequenced was blood. Source of these receptors: a female donor with papillary thyroid cancer or a benign thyroid nodule (not recorded which). Some clones in this sample may be carry-over from other donors' samples.

For this clone: In the same sample, other DNA sequences code for this CDR3. This chain uses TRBV7-2 with TRBJ1-1; weak D call: TRBD1 (5 bases). Germline CDR1 reads SGHTA; CDR2 reads FQGNSA. The V and J ends lost 0 bases and 5 bases respectively, with 13 bases between them. The CDR3 runs to 15 residues. CDR3 coding DNA: TGTGCCAGCAGCTTAGCGCAGGGATTGGGAACTGAAGCTTTCTTT. This codes for CASSLAQGLGTEAFF.

This clone was seen more than once but under ten times. This chain uses TRBV7-3 with TRBJ2-2; D perhaps matches TRBD2 (6 bases). Trimming cost V 7 bases and J 3 bases, with 15 bases left between them. In germline, CDR1 is SGHTA, CDR2 FQGTGA. The CDR3 consists of 15 residues. The CDR3 region is CASILPTGDTGELFF. CDR3 sequence (DNA): TGTGCCAGCATCCTCCCCACGGGAGACACCGGGGAGCTGTTTTTT.

The sample holds a few counts of this clone. V usage is TRBV2 and J usage is TRBJ1-5; D gene unclear. The CDR3 totals 13 residues. CDR1 and CDR2 from the germline V gene are SNHLY and FYNNEI. Trimming left V 3 bases short and J 4 bases short, with 7 bases between. The CDR3 bases are TGTGCCAGCAGTGACCAGGTAAATCAGCCCCAGCATTTT. Residues: CASSDQVNQPQHF. The entire variable domain, with the rest obtained from reference TRBV2 and TRBJ1-5, is as follows: EPEVTQTPSHQVTQMGQEVILRCVPISNHLYFYWYRQILGQKVEFLVSFYNNEISEKSEIFDDQFSVERPDGSNFTLKIRSTKLEDSAMYFCASSDQVNQPQHFGDGTRLSIL.

This clone came up many times. The chain has TRBV20-1 and TRBJ2-3, with a tentative D call TRBD2 (5 bases). The CDR3 sequence is 15 residues long. The germline V and J ends were trimmed by 5 bases and 3 bases, with 18 bases remaining between them. CDR1 and CDR2 from the germline V gene are DFQATT and SNEGSKA (reference sequence). CDR3 in DNA: TGCAGTGCTGACCCCGGGCTAGCAGGAACAGATACGCAGTATTTT. Amino acid sequence: CSADPGLAGTDTQYF.

The rearrangement joins TRBV18 to TRBJ2-6; 11 positions match TRBD1. The V and J ends lost 10 bases and 2 bases, in that order; junction bases with no gene match: 4. From germline, CDR1 is KGHSH and CDR2 LQKENI. The CDR3 extends over 15 amino acids. The chain's CDR3 is CATQGQGAGANVLTF. DNA for the CDR3: TGTGCCACCCAGGGACAGGGGGCTGGGGCCAACGTCCTGACTTTC.

This clone has a count of ten or more. V is TRBV6-1 and J is TRBJ2-6; 7 bases line up with TRBD1. Germline V lookup: CDR1 MNHNS, CDR2 SASEGT. The CDR3 is 16 amino acids. V shed 4 bases and J 2 bases; nucleotides not matched to a gene: 5. CDR3 DNA sequence: TGTGCCAGCAGTGCCGGACAGGTCGCTGGGGCCAACGTCCTGACTTTC. Translating it yields CASSAGQVAGANVLTF.

The chain combines TRBV7-6 with TRBJ2-1; 7 positions match TRBD1. The length of the CDR3 is 16 residues. J gave up 2 bases and V 3 bases, and 7 bases lay outside the gene matches. CDR1 and CDR2 (germline): SGHVS, FNYEAQ. The CDR3 region is CASSLDDRDTYNEQFF. DNA of the CDR3: TGTGCCAGCAGCTTGGACGACAGGGATACCTACAATGAGCAGTTCTTC.

This clone was detected a few times. The chain carries TRBV19 and TRBJ1-5; TRBD1 agrees at 7 bases. This CDR3 spans 12 amino acids. The trim removed 7 bases at V and 4 bases at J, leaving 1 base unmatched. Per germline, CDR1 LNHDA and CDR2 SQIVND (reference sequence). DNA for the CDR3: TGTGCCAGTACCAGGGGGAATCAGCCCCAGCATTTT. Translation gives CASTRGNQPQHF.

The V gene is TRBV4-3, the J gene TRBJ2-5; the D gene is possibly TRBD1 (6 bases). The CDR3 loop spans 15 amino acids. Germline V gene lookup returns CDR1 LGHNA and CDR2 YSLEER. The germline V and J ends were trimmed by 1 base and 1 base, with 10 bases remaining between them. CDR3: CASSQGGQSQETQYF. The CDR3 DNA sequence: TGCGCCAGCAGCCAAGGAGGACAGTCCCAAGAGACCCAGTACTTC.

This chain joins TRBV7-9 and TRBJ1-4; maybe TRBD1 (5 bases). V was trimmed by 4 bases and J by 8 bases, leaving 14 bases between them. The CDR3 contains 14 residues. Germline loops: CDR1 SEHNR, CDR2 FQNEAQ (reference sequence). CDR3 coding DNA: TGTGCCAGCAGCTCAGATGTGGGGCGAGAAAAACTGTTTTTT. Translating gives CASSSDVGREKLFF.

Written as DNA, the CDR3 is TGCGCCAGCAGCCTACAGGGTCGAAATTCACCCCTCCACTTT. This codes for CASSLQGRNSPLHF. The chain employs TRBV5-1 and TRBJ1-6; maybe TRBD1 (6 bases). CDR1 is SGHRS, CDR2 YFSETQ, per germline. V lost 4 bases and J lost 7, with 12 bases in between. The CDR3 runs 14 residues.

The chain carries TRBV20-1 and TRBJ2-1, with 9 bases matching TRBD2. The CDR3 loop spans 13 amino acids. The germline V gene has CDR1 DFQATT and CDR2 SNEGSKA (reference sequence). This CDR3 is CTSGLAGYNEQFF. The CDR3 region has the DNA TGCACTTCGGGGCTAGCGGGGTACAATGAGCAGTTCTTC.

This sequence joins TRBV12-3 or TRBV12-4 and TRBJ1-2; tentative D call: TRBD1 (5 bases). V lost 8 bases, J lost 0 bases, and 10 bases lay in between. The CDR3 spans 13 residues. CDR3 sequence reads: CASGKQANYGYTF. The CDR3 nucleotides read TGTGCCAGCGGAAAACAGGCTAACTATGGCTACACCTTC.

The chain is built from TRBV6-2 or TRBV6-3 and TRBJ2-7; D perhaps matches TRBD2 (6 bases). The CDR3 is 18 residues long. The germline V gene encodes CDR1 MNHEY and CDR2 SVGEGT. The ends were cut back, 4 bases at V and 4 bases at J, with 26 bases in the middle. As DNA, the CDR3 is TGTGCCAGCAGTTTCCCCGTCGGCCGGGAGAGCGTTGGGTACGAGCAGTACTTC. This gives the protein CASSFPVGRESVGYEQYF.

This clone occurred a few times. The rearrangement joins TRBV15 to TRBJ2-7; weak D call: TRBD2 (6 bases). Germline assignment: CDR1 LNHNV and CDR2 YYDKDF (reference sequence). Deletions cut 8 bases from V and 5 bases from J, with 13 bases between. The CDR3 length is 12 residues. CDR3 residues: CATLGTGDEQYF. Written as DNA, the CDR3 is TGTGCCACCTTAGGGACTGGGGACGAGCAGTACTTC. The variable domain in full, completed from reference TRBV15 and TRBJ2-7, reads DAMVIQNPRYQVTQFGKPVTLSCSQTLNHNVMYWYQQKSSQAPKLLFHYYDKDFNNEADTPDNFQSRRPNTSFCFLDIRSPGLGDTAMYLCATLGTGDEQYFGPGTRLTVT.

This clone appeared many times. The chain joins TRBV5-1 to TRBJ2-7; TRBD1 is a possible D gene (6 bases). The V gene lost 7 bases and the J gene lost 1 base, with 18 bases spanning the gap. The germline V gene encodes CDR1 SGHRS and CDR2 YFSETQ. The CDR3 contains 15 residues. CDR3 region: CASRPTGLLSYEQYF. Written as DNA, the CDR3 is TGCGCCAGCCGCCCTACAGGGCTACTGTCCTACGAGCAGTACTTC. Drawing the rest from reference TRBV5-1 and TRBJ2-7, the complete variable domain is KAGVTQTPRYLIKTRGQQVTLSCSPISGHRSVSWYQQTPGQGLQFLFEYFSETQRNKGNFPGRFSGRQFSNSRSEMNVSTLELGDSALYLCASRPTGLLSYEQYFGPGTRLTVT.

CDR3 in DNA: TGTGCCAGCAGCCAAGATCCAGGGAACTACGAGCAGTACTTC. As protein: CASSQDPGNYEQYF. The rearrangement links TRBV3-1 to TRBJ2-7; possibly TRBD1 for D (5 bases). This CDR3 has 14 residues. Per germline, CDR1 LGHDT and CDR2 YNNKEL (reference sequence). The V end was cut by 0 bases, the J end by 3 bases, with 9 bases between.

CDR3 DNA sequence: TGTGCCAGTAGCGTTTCCTCCGGACAGGGGGTATATGGCTACACCTTC. Translating gives CASSVSSGQGVYGYTF. J is TRBJ1-2 and V is TRBV19, with 10 bases that match TRBD1. In germline, CDR1 is LNHDA, CDR2 SQIVND (reference sequence). Trimming cost V 6 bases and J 5 bases; bases outside gene matches: 12. The CDR3 length is 16 residues. The full variable domain, completed using reference TRBV19 and TRBJ1-2, is DGGITQSPKYLFRKEGQNVTLSCEQNLNHDAMYWYRQDPGQGLRLIYYSQIVNDFQKGDIAEGYSVSREKKESFPLTVTSAQKNPTAFYLCASSVSSGQGVYGYTFGSGTRLTVV.

The V call is TRBV6-1, the J call TRBJ2-1; TRBD1 aligns across 9 bases. V trimming: 7 bases; J trimming: 7 bases; junction bases outside the gene matches: 11. The CDR3 is 15 residues long. The germline V gene encodes CDR1 MNHNS and CDR2 SASEGT. The CDR3 DNA reads as TGTGCCAGCAAGTCCGGGACAGGGTTTTTGAATGAGCAGTTCTTC. Its translation is CASKSGTGFLNEQFF.

Only a few counts were recorded for this clone. This chain joins TRBV12-3 or TRBV12-4 and TRBJ1-2, with 10 bases that match TRBD1. The trim removed 2 bases at V and 8 bases at J, leaving 5 bases unmatched. The CDR3 loop spans 14 amino acids. DNA of the CDR3: TGTGCCAGCAGTTTATTCGACAGGGGGCTAGGCTACACCTTC. Residues: CASSLFDRGLGYTF.

This clone was counted only a few times. The rearrangement links TRBV2 to TRBJ2-7, with 11 bases identical to TRBD2. Germline V gene sequence: CDR1 SNHLY, CDR2 FYNNEI. Trimming cost V 5 bases and J 2 bases; bases outside gene matches: 5. CDR3 length: 15 amino acids. As DNA, the CDR3 is TGTGCCAGCAGTTCCGGACTAGCGGGTCCCTACGAGCAGTACTTC. Translating it yields CASSSGLAGPYEQYF.

This CDR3 is CASSETGKRLSGRVHEQYF. CDR3 DNA: TGTGCCAGCAGTGAAACCGGGAAGAGACTGAGCGGGAGGGTCCACGAGCAGTACTTC. The V and J genes are TRBV2 and TRBJ2-7, with 10 bases aligning to TRBD2. V shed 2 bases, J shed 5 bases, and the junction held 18 bases outside the gene matches. The CDR3 contains 19 residues. Germline CDR1 and CDR2: SNHLY and FYNNEI.

This clone was detected many times. The chain couples TRBV30 to TRBJ1-1; D gene uncertain. The CDR3 covers 13 residues. Trimming stripped 0 bases from V and 6 bases from J, with 11 bases between. Germline V lookup: CDR1 GTSNPN, CDR2 SVGIG (reference sequence). The CDR3 DNA sequence: TGTGCCTGGAGTGTAAGGGTAGTATCTGAAGCTTTCTTT. It specifies CAWSVRVVSEAFF.

The chain recombines TRBV28 with TRBJ2-3; 7 bases agree with TRBD1. The V and J ends lost 3 bases and 0 bases, in that order; junction bases with no gene match: 6. The V gene's germline CDR1 is MDHEN and CDR2 SYDVKM. The CDR3 runs 16 residues. DNA of the CDR3: TGTGCCAGCAGTTTCACAGGGGCCGTTAGCACAGATACGCAGTATTTT. This sequence encodes CASSFTGAVSTDTQYF.

The rearrangement uses TRBV19 and TRBJ2-3; D ambiguous. This CDR3 comprises 15 residues. The germline V gene encodes CDR1 LNHDA and CDR2 SQIVND (reference sequence). Trimming pared 3 bases from V and 2 bases from J, leaving 12 bases between. The CDR3 spells CASSISRGATDTQYF. The CDR3 bases are TGTGCCAGTAGTATCTCCCGCGGAGCCACAGATACGCAGTATTTT.

The sample holds a few counts of this clone. The chain couples TRBV2 to TRBJ2-2; D is unclear. CDR3 length: 13 amino acids. Deletions cut 1 base from V and 7 bases from J, with 7 bases between. Germline loops: CDR1 SNHLY, CDR2 FYNNEI. In nucleotides, the CDR3 is TGTGCCAGCAGTGAAGAATCTTACGGGGAGCTGTTTTTT. Translation: CASSEESYGELFF.

V gene TRBV12-3 or TRBV12-4 combines with J gene TRBJ1-2; D may be TRBD1 (5 bases). V shed 1 base and J shed 1 base, with 10 bases lying between them. The CDR3 covers 15 residues. CDR3 in amino acids: CASSLGQGSNYGYTF. In DNA, the CDR3 is TGTGCCAGCAGTTTAGGGCAGGGAAGTAACTATGGCTACACCTTC.